The 27 T cell receptor beta chains in this list originate from one sample, sequenced in a study of blood T cell repertoires in COVID-19. Assay used: immunoSEQ multiplex PCR; TCRdb lists only in-frame clones, some missing. The data hold approximately 100,000 clones, with roughly 83% observed a single time. The sequenced material came from peripheral blood. These receptors all stem from a woman of 80 years or more with active or convalescent COVID-19.

Only one count was recorded for this clone. The J gene is TRBJ2-2, the V gene TRBV28, with 10 positions matching TRBD1. Looked up from germline, CDR1 is MDHEN and CDR2 is SYDVKM. Trimming cost V 11 bases and J 1 base; bases outside gene matches: 7. CDR3 length: 15 amino acids. CDR3 region: CAGKTGGKNTGELFF. In DNA, the CDR3 is TGTGCCGGAAAGACAGGGGGCAAGAACACCGGGGAGCTGTTTTTT.

The gene calls are TRBV7-8 and TRBJ2-4, with TRBD2 matching over 8 bases. Trimming cost V 5 bases and J 7 bases; bases outside gene matches: 10. Per the germline V gene, CDR1 is SGHVS and CDR2 is FQNEAQ. The CDR3 contains 15 residues. The CDR3 coding sequence is TGTGCCAGCAGCCCCCGGACTAGCTCCATCAACATTCAGTACTTC. Residues: CASSPRTSSINIQYF.

The V and J genes are TRBV5-6 and TRBJ1-4, with unresolved D. Trimming removed 2 bases at V and 7 bases at J, with 12 bases between. This CDR3 has 14 amino acids. Germline V gene data show CDR1 as SGHDT and CDR2 as YYEEEE. In nucleotides, the CDR3 is TGTGCCAGCAGCTTTAGCGGGCTTCGTGAAAAACTGTTTTTT. The encoded protein is CASSFSGLREKLFF.

This clone occurred a few times. CDR3 region: CASSGGQSNYGYTF. The CDR3 region has the DNA TGCGCCAGCAGTGGGGGACAGTCTAACTATGGCTACACCTTC. The J gene is TRBJ1-2, the V gene TRBV10-2, with TRBD1 matching 7 bases. V was clipped by 4 bases and J by 0 bases; unmatched bases: 2. The V gene's germline CDR1 is WSHSY and CDR2 SAAADI. The CDR3 is made up of 14 amino acids.

The chain is built from TRBV27 and TRBJ1-4; 7 positions match TRBD1. Germline-derived CDR1 and CDR2 are MNHEY and SMNVEV (reference sequence). Trimming took 2 bases from V and 3 from J; bases not matched to a gene: 3. The CDR3 runs to 15 residues. The CDR3 nucleotides read TGTGCCAGCAGTTTAATGGGACAGCCTAATGAAAAACTGTTTTTT. Translation gives CASSLMGQPNEKLFF.

V usage is TRBV5-4 and J usage is TRBJ1-3; 7 positions match TRBD1. The trim removed 0 bases at V and 4 bases at J, leaving 10 bases unmatched. This CDR3 spans 17 amino acids. Germline CDR1 is SGHNT and CDR2 is YYREEE (reference sequence). The CDR3 here is CASSLGAGGYSGNTIYF. Written as DNA, the CDR3 is TGTGCCAGCAGCTTGGGGGCAGGGGGATATTCAGGAAACACCATATATTTT.

The rearrangement joins TRBV18 to TRBJ1-1; D gene ambiguous. The CDR3 sequence is 13 residues long. Germline values: CDR1 KGHSH, CDR2 LQKENI. V lost 3 bases and J lost 0, with 5 bases in between. The CDR3 nucleotides read TGTGCCAGCTCACCCCCGGTGAACACTGAAGCTTTCTTT. Encoded protein: CASSPPVNTEAFF. Combining the CDR3 with reference TRBV18 and TRBJ1-1 gives the whole variable domain NAGVMQNPRHLVRRRGQEARLRCSPMKGHSHVYWYRQLPEEGLKFMVYLQKENIIDESGMPKERFSAEFPKEGPSILRIQQVVRGDSAAYFCASSPPVNTEAFFGQGTRLTVV.

V usage is TRBV6-5 and J usage is TRBJ1-1, with 8 bases identical to TRBD1. The CDR3 has 14 residues. V shed 7 bases, J shed 3 bases, and the junction held 7 bases outside the gene matches. The germline V gene has CDR1 MNHEY and CDR2 SVGAGI. CDR3 DNA: TGTGCCAGCAAAAGTCAGGGGGCCGACACTGAAGCTTTCTTT. It yields the protein CASKSQGADTEAFF.

The chain has TRBV18 and TRBJ1-5; TRBD1 agrees at 10 bases. V trimming: 3 bases; J trimming: 4 bases; junction bases outside the gene matches: 3. This CDR3 has 15 residues. Per germline, CDR1 KGHSH and CDR2 LQKENI. CDR3 DNA: TGTGCCAGCTCACCCGGGACAGGGGTGAATCAGCCCCAGCATTTT. Residues: CASSPGTGVNQPQHF.

The chain recombines TRBV7-8 with TRBJ1-2, with 7 bases aligning to TRBD1. CDR3 size: 14 residues. J was trimmed by 14 bases and V by 1 base; bases with no gene match: 13. Germline lookup yields CDR1 SGHVS and CDR2 FQNEAQ. The CDR3 bases are TGTGCCAGCAGCTTAGTTGTGACAGGGCCTACGAGGACCTTC. Residues: CASSLVVTGPTRTF.

Details on this clone: Additional DNA sequences in this sample encode the identical CDR3. The rearrangement links TRBV7-9 to TRBJ2-1; D gene uncertain. This CDR3 spans 13 amino acids. From germline, CDR1 is SEHNR and CDR2 FQNEAQ (reference sequence). Trimming cost V 5 bases and J 4 bases, with 9 bases left between them. The CDR3 DNA reads TGTGCCAGCAGCGTGACTTCTTACAATGAGCAGTTCTTC. Translating gives CASSVTSYNEQFF.

The chain recombines TRBV7-3 with TRBJ2-2, with unresolved D. V lost 5 bases and J lost 2, with 12 bases in between. Per the germline V gene, CDR1 is SGHTA and CDR2 is FQGTGA. This CDR3 is built from 15 residues. The CDR3 DNA sequence: TGTGCCAGCAGCCCCGCGCACGCTAACACCGGGGAGCTGTTTTTT. As protein: CASSPAHANTGELFF.

V is TRBV4-2 and J is TRBJ2-3, with D possibly TRBD2 on 7 matching bases. V gave up 0 bases and J gave up 4 bases, with 14 bases separating them. Germline loops: CDR1 LGHNA, CDR2 YNFKEQ. This CDR3 is 16 amino acids long. The CDR3 is CASSQEPPGGADTQYF. The CDR3 DNA is TGTGCCAGCAGCCAAGAACCCCCGGGGGGCGCAGATACGCAGTATTTT.

The gene calls are TRBV29-1 and TRBJ1-5; the D gene is possibly TRBD1 (6 bases). The V gene's germline CDR1 is SQVTM and CDR2 ANQGSEA. This CDR3 has 15 amino acids. Deletions cut 6 bases from V and 2 bases from J, with 17 bases between. The chain's CDR3 is CSVSQGHSRNQPQHF. The CDR3 DNA follows: TGCAGCGTCTCCCAGGGACATTCTCGCAATCAGCCCCAGCATTTT.

The chain is built from TRBV6-1 and TRBJ2-2; no reliable D call. Trimming took off 2 bases at V and 6 bases at J, with 4 bases between the two ends. The CDR3 is made up of 12 amino acids. The V gene's germline CDR1 is MNHNS and CDR2 SASEGT. CDR3 sequence reads: CASSETSGELFF. DNA of the CDR3: TGTGCCAGCAGTGAAACTTCCGGGGAGCTGTTTTTT.

This chain joins TRBV28 and TRBJ1-4, with D unclear. The V gene's germline CDR1 is MDHEN and CDR2 SYDVKM. The V end was cut by 5 bases, the J end by 6 bases, with 19 bases between. The CDR3 covers 16 residues. DNA of the CDR3: TGTGCCAGCAGTCTCTCTCGAGGAGGATACGATGAAAAACTGTTTTTT. This codes for CASSLSRGGYDEKLFF.

J is TRBJ1-1 and V is TRBV2; possible D gene TRBD1, 5 bases. The germline V gene encodes CDR1 SNHLY and CDR2 FYNNEI. Deletions cut 3 bases from V and 5 bases from J, with 10 bases between. The CDR3 is 13 amino acids. The CDR3: CASSERGRTEAFF. Here the CDR3 DNA reads TGTGCCAGCAGTGAGCGGGGGAGGACTGAAGCTTTCTTT. Complete variable domain (other parts from reference TRBV2 and TRBJ1-1): EPEVTQTPSHQVTQMGQEVILRCVPISNHLYFYWYRQILGQKVEFLVSFYNNEISEKSEIFDDQFSVERPDGSNFTLKIRSTKLEDSAMYFCASSERGRTEAFFGQGTRLTVV.

CDR3 bases: TGTGCCAGCAGCCCAGGGGGTAACTATGGCTACACCTTC. As protein: CASSPGGNYGYTF. The gene calls are TRBV5-4 and TRBJ1-2; 7 bases match TRBD1. The germline V gene encodes CDR1 SGHNT and CDR2 YYREEE (reference sequence). With V trimmed by 4 bases and J by 1 base, 1 base remained unmatched. The CDR3 loop spans 13 amino acids.

This chain links TRBV6-1 with TRBJ1-5; D might be TRBD1 (6 bases). Trimming took off 3 bases at V and 7 bases at J, with 7 bases between the two ends. Germline CDR1 reads MNHNS; CDR2 reads SASEGT. This CDR3 spans 12 amino acids. DNA for the CDR3: TGTGCCAGCAGTGATAGGGGGCAGCCCCAGCATTTT. The encoded protein is CASSDRGQPQHF.

This clone appeared a single time. CDR3 region: CASSSGQGNAIYGYTF. The DNA of the CDR3 is TGCGCCAGCAGCTCGGGACAGGGCAATGCCATTTATGGCTACACCTTC. This chain joins TRBV5-1 and TRBJ1-2; 9 bases are shared with TRBD1. CDR3 length: 16 residues. Germline values: CDR1 SGHRS, CDR2 YFSETQ. V shed 3 bases, J shed 5 bases, and the junction held 11 bases outside the gene matches.

V and J are TRBV7-9 and TRBJ1-5; D perhaps matches TRBD1 (6 bases). The length of the CDR3 is 13 residues. The V gene lost 5 bases and the J gene lost 6 bases, with 11 bases spanning the gap. Germline-derived CDR1 and CDR2 are SEHNR and FQNEAQ (reference sequence). The DNA of the CDR3 is TGTGCCAGCAGCGCAGGGGTTGGTCAGCCCCAGCATTTT. This gives the protein CASSAGVGQPQHF.

The V and J genes are TRBV7-3 and TRBJ2-1, with 10 nucleotides matching TRBD1. This CDR3 has 15 amino acids. Germline CDR1 reads SGHTA; CDR2 reads FQGTGA. V lost 2 bases to trimming and J lost 6 bases; unmatched junction nucleotides: 4. CDR3 nucleotides: TGTGCCAGCAGCTTAGCCGGGACAGGGGTCAATGAGCAGTTCTTC. This codes for CASSLAGTGVNEQFF.

The rearrangement uses TRBV7-8 and TRBJ1-5, with D maybe TRBD1 (6 bases). In germline, CDR1 is SGHVS, CDR2 FQNEAQ. V gave up 1 base and J gave up 4 bases, with 11 bases separating them. The CDR3 length is 15 residues. In nucleotides, the CDR3 is TGTGCCAGCAGCTTAGGTACAGGGTGGAATCAGCCCCAGCATTTT. This encodes CASSLGTGWNQPQHF.

CDR3 in amino acids: CASSRDRNTDTQYF. For the CDR3, the DNA is TGTGCCAGCAGTCGGGACAGAAACACAGATACGCAGTATTTT. The rearrangement links TRBV7-2 to TRBJ2-3; 7 nucleotides match TRBD1. V shed 6 bases and J 2 bases; nucleotides not matched to a gene: 5. Germline assignment: CDR1 SGHTA and CDR2 FQGNSA. The CDR3 has 14 amino acids.

The chain carries TRBV5-4 and TRBJ1-1; possibly TRBD1 for D (6 bases). V shed 3 bases and J shed 5 bases, with 17 bases lying between them. CDR1 is SGHNT, CDR2 YYREEE, per germline (reference sequence). The CDR3 is 15 amino acids. The CDR3 region is CASSSTKQGGTEAFF. In DNA form, the CDR3 reads TGTGCCAGCAGCTCCACCAAACAGGGTGGAACTGAAGCTTTCTTT.

The chain is built from TRBV5-8 and TRBJ1-5, with D tentatively TRBD1 (5 bases). Trimming cost V 4 bases and J 1 base, with 18 bases left between them. Germline CDR1 SGHTS, CDR2 YDEGEE. CDR3 length: 17 residues. For the CDR3, the DNA is TGTGCCAGCAGCGTTGGTGGGGGGACTTGGAGCAATCAGCCCCAGCATTTT. This translates into CASSVGGGTWSNQPQHF.

In its sample, this clone was seen once. The chain uses TRBV30 and TRBJ1-2; perhaps TRBD1 as D (5 bases). This CDR3 comprises 16 residues. The germline V gene has CDR1 GTSNPN and CDR2 SVGIG (reference sequence). The V end was cut by 2 bases, the J end by 2 bases, with 18 bases between. The CDR3 DNA is TGTGCCTGGAGTACAACGCGGGACGGGCGGAACTATGGCTACACCTTC. Translation: CAWSTTRDGRNYGYTF.